Below are 16 T cell receptor beta chains sequenced from a single sample in a study of blood T cell repertoires in COVID-19. Here immunoSEQ multiplex PCR was the method, and the copy in TCRdb shows in-frame clones only, minus some. The data contain more than 200,000 clones, around 82% of them seen just once; the ten biggest clones take up 4% to 6%. What was sequenced was peripheral blood. All receptors derive from a woman aged 80 or over with active or convalescent COVID-19.

V usage is TRBV2 and J usage is TRBJ2-3; 11 bases fit TRBD2. Germline V gene sequence: CDR1 SNHLY, CDR2 FYNNEI. With V trimmed by 7 bases and J by 4 bases, 4 bases remained unmatched. This CDR3 is 14 amino acids long. The DNA of the CDR3 is TGTGCCAGCAATCTAGCGGGGGGTTCAGATACGCAGTATTTT. This sequence encodes CASNLAGGSDTQYF.

The chain joins TRBV4-1 to TRBJ1-2, with D unresolved. Germline values: CDR1 MGHRA, CDR2 YSYEKL. The length of the CDR3 is 17 residues. V lost 2 bases and J 4 bases, leaving 20 bases between the germline ends. This CDR3 reads CASSQSLTHEFLYGYTF. The CDR3 coding sequence is TGCGCCAGCAGCCAATCCTTGACTCACGAGTTTCTCTATGGCTACACCTTC.

The chain joins TRBV6-6 to TRBJ1-5; 8 bases fit TRBD1. With 7 bases clipped from V and 4 bases from J, the junction kept 6 bases outside the gene matches. Germline CDR1 is MNHNY and CDR2 is SVGAGI (reference sequence). CDR3 length: 14 amino acids. The CDR3 protein is CASTTGTGNQPQHF. In nucleotides, the CDR3 is TGTGCCAGCACCACCGGGACAGGAAATCAGCCCCAGCATTTT.

The genes are TRBV7-6 and TRBJ2-1; a weak D match, TRBD2 (5 bases). Germline V gives CDR1 SGHVS, CDR2 FNYEAQ. The V end was cut by 5 bases, the J end by 0 bases, with 11 bases between. CDR3 length equals 15 residues. CDR3: CASSLGVSSYNEQFF. The CDR3 DNA follows: TGTGCCAGCAGCCTCGGGGTTAGCTCCTACAATGAGCAGTTCTTC.

V is TRBV5-5 and J is TRBJ2-2; D is perhaps TRBD2 (5 bases). This CDR3 has 14 amino acids. V was pared by 5 bases and J by 7 bases, with 15 bases between. The V gene's germline CDR1 is SGHKS and CDR2 YYEKEE (reference sequence). CDR3 region: CASRLDPTYGELFF. The DNA of the CDR3 is TGTGCCAGCAGACTAGATCCCACGTACGGGGAGCTGTTTTTT.

This clone has a single count. The V call is TRBV11-2, the J call TRBJ2-1; tentatively, D is TRBD2 (5 bases). Per germline, CDR1 SGHAT and CDR2 FQNNGV. The CDR3 is made up of 15 amino acids. The V gene lost 3 bases and the J gene lost 8 bases, with 17 bases spanning the gap. Written as DNA, the CDR3 is TGTGCCAGCAGCTTGGCCCCCACTAGAGGCCATGAGCAGTTCTTC. Protein: CASSLAPTRGHEQFF. Drawing the rest from reference TRBV11-2 and TRBJ2-1, the complete variable domain is EAGVAQSPRYKIIEKRQSVAFWCNPISGHATLYWYQQILGQGPKLLIQFQNNGVVDDSQLPKDRFSAERLKGVDSTLKIQPAKLEDSAVYLCASSLAPTRGHEQFFGPGTRLTVL.

J is TRBJ2-5 and V is TRBV5-1; 13 bases map to TRBD2. This CDR3 spans 18 amino acids. J gave up 5 bases and V 4 bases, and 14 bases lay outside the gene matches. The germline CDR1 and CDR2 sequences are SGHRS and YFSETQ. This CDR3 is CASSATSGGNPPEETQYF. In DNA form, the CDR3 reads TGCGCCAGCAGCGCGACTAGCGGGGGGAACCCCCCGGAGGAGACCCAGTACTTC.

The V and J genes are TRBV5-1 and TRBJ1-6; D unresolved. This CDR3 contains 18 residues. Trimming took off 1 base at V and 0 bases at J, with 14 bases between the two ends. Germline V gene sequence: CDR1 SGHRS, CDR2 YFSETQ. CDR3 sequence: CASSLRVLGSSYNSPLHF. The CDR3 DNA reads as TGCGCCAGCAGCTTGCGGGTCCTAGGGAGCTCCTATAATTCACCCCTCCACTTT.

The rearrangement links TRBV29-1 to TRBJ2-5; 11 bases match TRBD2. Germline values: CDR1 SQVTM, CDR2 ANQGSEA. V was pared by 3 bases and J by 1 base, with 4 bases of the junction left unmatched. CDR3 length: 15 amino acids. The CDR3 nucleotides are TGCAGCGTTGATTGGCTAGCGGGAGGCCAAGAGACCCAGTACTTC. The encoded protein is CSVDWLAGGQETQYF.

This clone has just a few counts. Other DNA sequences in this sample translate to the same CDR3. This chain connects TRBV6-4 to TRBJ2-2, with D perhaps TRBD1 (5 bases). Germline lookup yields CDR1 MRHNA and CDR2 SNTAGT. V lost 3 bases and J lost 1, with 6 bases in between. CDR3 length: 14 residues. The CDR3 here is CASSDQGNTGELFF. The CDR3 DNA follows: TGTGCCAGCAGTGATCAGGGGAACACCGGGGAGCTGTTTTTT.

V and J are TRBV10-3 and TRBJ2-7, with D tentatively TRBD1 (6 bases). Looked up from germline, CDR1 is ENHRY and CDR2 is SYGVKD. Trimming cost V 4 bases and J 2 bases, with 9 bases left between them. The CDR3 covers 13 residues. CDR3 region: CAISGDITYEQYF. Written as DNA, the CDR3 is TGTGCCATCAGTGGGGACATAACCTACGAGCAGTACTTC.

The rearrangement uses TRBV29-1 and TRBJ2-1, with TRBD1 identical over 7 bases. Trimming at V came to 5 bases and at J to 6 bases, leaving 7 bases not matched to a gene. CDR3 length: 13 amino acids. Looked up from germline, CDR1 is SQVTM and CDR2 is ANQGSEA. CDR3 DNA sequence: TGCAGCGTTTTACAGGGGCCGTCCAATGAGCAGTTCTTC. Translation: CSVLQGPSNEQFF.

The genes are TRBV3-1 (or the pseudogene TRBV3-2) and TRBJ2-7; D possibly corresponds to TRBD1 (6 bases). Trimming pared 4 bases from V and 9 bases from J, leaving 22 bases between. The CDR3 consists of 15 residues. Germline CDR1 LGHDT, CDR2 YNNKEL (reference sequence). CDR3 residues: CASSLQGLDPRGQYF. DNA for the CDR3: TGTGCCAGCAGCCTCCAGGGGCTAGACCCGCGTGGGCAGTACTTC.

Written as DNA, the CDR3 is TGTGCCGGAGGGGGGGTAAATAGCAATCAGCCCCAGCATTTT. Its protein product is CAGGGVNSNQPQHF. The J gene is TRBJ1-5, the V gene TRBV6-5, with D possibly matching TRBD1 (6 bases). The germline V and J ends were trimmed by 11 bases and 0 bases, with 14 bases remaining between them. The CDR3 has 14 amino acids. Germline V CDR1 and CDR2: MNHEY, SVGAGI.

The V and J genes are TRBV6-6 and TRBJ2-2; 8 nucleotides agree with TRBD1. V shed 7 bases, J shed 7 bases, and the junction held 8 bases outside the gene matches. CDR3 length: 14 residues. CDR1 MNHNY and CDR2 SVGAGI come from the germline V gene (reference sequence). The CDR3, as DNA: TGTGCCAGCACCAACAGGGGGGAGATCGGGGAGCTGTTTTTT. This codes for CASTNRGEIGELFF.

This clone was observed a single time. Different DNA sequences within this sample yield the same CDR3. The chain combines TRBV6-5 with TRBJ1-5; 9 nucleotides match TRBD1. Germline assignment: CDR1 MNHEY and CDR2 SVGAGI. This CDR3 contains 14 residues. V shed 5 bases, J shed 7 bases, and the junction held 6 bases outside the gene matches. The CDR3 region has the DNA TGTGCCAGCAGTCCCGGGACAGGGAACCAGCCCCAGCATTTT. This codes for CASSPGTGNQPQHF.